This T cell receptor beta chain was identified in a study of blood T cell repertoires in COVID-19. The overall study: The study drew acute and convalescent COVID-19 samples from the United States, Italy and Spain. T cells, B-cell-depleted T cells, or PBMCs supplied cDNA or gDNA.

The CDR3 length is 14 residues. V was pared by 5 bases and J by 0 bases, with 9 bases between. Germline V CDR1 and CDR2: MDHEN, SYDVKM. In the authors' workflow: Quantification of nucleated cells was approximated via reference gene primer amplification. The protocol was immunoSEQ multiplex PCR, while the TCRdb copy is restricted to in-frame clones and leaves out a portion. From that table come the V and J calls and clone size; the DNA was used to work out D and trimming. The sample consists of some 45,000 clones, approximately 86% of them appearing once. Sequencing was done on a sample of peripheral blood. The chain links TRBV28 to TRBJ2-3; possible D gene TRBD2, 5 bases. The clonotype comes from a man in his sixties with active COVID-19. The CDR3 loop is CASSQLDSTDTQYF. CDR3 DNA: TGTGCCAGCAGTCAACTAGATAGCACAGATACGCAGTATTTT.